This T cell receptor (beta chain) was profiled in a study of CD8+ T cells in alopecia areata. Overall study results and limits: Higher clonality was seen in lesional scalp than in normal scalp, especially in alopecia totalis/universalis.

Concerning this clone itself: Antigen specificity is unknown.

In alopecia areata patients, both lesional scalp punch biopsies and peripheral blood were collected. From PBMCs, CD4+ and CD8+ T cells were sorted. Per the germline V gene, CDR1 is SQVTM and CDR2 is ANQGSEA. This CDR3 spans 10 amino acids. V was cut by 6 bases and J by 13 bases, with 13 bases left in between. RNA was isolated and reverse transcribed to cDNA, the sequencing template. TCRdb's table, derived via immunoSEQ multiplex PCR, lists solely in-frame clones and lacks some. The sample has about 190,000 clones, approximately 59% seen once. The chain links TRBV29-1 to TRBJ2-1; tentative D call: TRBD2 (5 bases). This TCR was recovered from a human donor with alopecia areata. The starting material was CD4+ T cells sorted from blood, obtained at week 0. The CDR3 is CSVSAGGQFF. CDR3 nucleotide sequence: TGCAGCGTGTCGGCGGGCGGCCAGTTCTTC.